One and the same sample provided the 3 T cell receptor beta chains below, sequenced in a study of circulating CD8 cells and anti-PD-1 response in melanoma. Using around 14 ng of total RNA, TCR libraries were made with the QIAseq Immune Repertoire TCR panel. TCRdb recomputed calls from the reads with MiXCR, one row per CDR3 protein. The sample lists a few hundred distinct CDR3 sequences, around 13% occurring once. Sorting of live CD3+CD8+TCRalphabeta+ cells by PD-1 and/or TIGIT gave four subsets. The source was CD8+ T cells from PBMCs, collected at baseline or after one month of anti-PD-1 therapy (not recorded which). The origin of the receptors is a human donor with melanoma.

This clonotype was counted only a few times. The junction departs from the called germline gene at one end, perhaps through a read error. The V and J genes are TRBV19 and TRBJ2-1; TRBD2 agrees at 10 bases. The CDR3 is 16 amino acids. From germline, CDR1 is LNHDA and CDR2 SQIVND (reference sequence). The CDR3 protein is CASSIDSGGPYNEQFF. The CDR3 DNA sequence: TGTGCCAGCAGTATAGATAGCGGGGGGCCATACAATGAGCAGTTCTTC.

This clonotype is deemed medium-sized. The chain recombines TRBV20-1 with TRBJ2-7; D may match TRBD1 or TRBD2 (5 bases each). This CDR3 region has 13 residues. Germline-derived CDR1 and CDR2 are DFQATT and SNEGSKA (reference sequence). CDR3 coding DNA: TGCAGCGCTCCTGGGGACCCGACCTACGAGCAGTACTTC. Encoded protein: CSAPGDPTYEQYF.

This clonotype is judged medium-sized. The V gene is TRBV2, the J gene TRBJ2-1; possibly TRBD2 for D (6 bases). The germline gives CDR1 SNHLY, CDR2 FYNNEI. V was shortened by 6 bases and J by 5 bases, with 17 bases between the two germline ends. This CDR3 is 15 amino acids long. The DNA of the CDR3 is TGTGCCAGCAGGCCGCGGGGAAGTTACAACAATGAGCAGTTCTTC. Its translation: CASRPRGSYNNEQFF.